This T cell receptor (beta chain) emerged from a study of T cells in Graves' hyperthyroidism and ophthalmopathy. RNA transcripts gave rise to amplified TCR beta CDR3 regions. The TCR CDR3 first-round RT-PCR relied on the HTBI primer set. Each CDR3 protein gets one entry after TCRdb re-called the multiplex PCR reads with MiXCR. The sample lists 93,000 or so distinct CDR3 sequences; about 45% were seen once. CDR3 length equals 14 residues. The germline V gene has CDR1 SGDLS and CDR2 YYNGEE. Trimming took 0 bases from V and 5 from J, leaving 11 bases between them. The V call is TRBV9, the J call TRBJ2-5; D remains ambiguous. The sample taken for sequencing was blood. This receptor was taken from a middle-aged man with Graves' hyperthyroidism. CDR3 in amino acids: CASSVDWGRETQYF. DNA of the CDR3: TGTGCCAGCAGCGTAGATTGGGGTCGGGAGACCCAGTACTTC.